Listed below are T cell receptor beta chains from one sample, sequenced in a study of blood T cell repertoires in COVID-19. Data came from immunoSEQ multiplex PCR; TCRdb stores just in-frame clones and leaves some out. The sample comprises some 170,000 clones, approximately 80% of which are singletons, and 5.5% to 8% rests with the top ten. Material: peripheral blood. All receptors derive from a woman in her forties with COVID-19, enrolled during active disease. Each CDR3 is given with its conserved first and last residue. The D gene is left open where the match is weak. Size is stated for part of the rows, as once, few or many counts, or as a class when the clone is expanded.

cdr3_length: 16; d_call: -; clone_size: -; v_call: TRBV2; j_call: TRBJ2-2; cdr3_aa: CASSEEDGEYTGELFF; cdr3_nt: TGTGCCAGCAGTGAAGAAGACGGGGAGTACACCGGGGAGCTGTTTTTT
cdr3_length: 11; d_call: -; clone_size: -; v_call: TRBV2; j_call: TRBJ1-4; cdr3_aa: CPTKGGEKLFF; cdr3_nt: TGTCCTACCAAGGGGGGGGAAAAACTGTTTTTT
cdr3_length: 19; d_call: TRBD2; clone_size: once; v_call: TRBV4-1; j_call: TRBJ2-3; cdr3_aa: CASSQDPTSGGTGTDTQYF; cdr3_nt: TGCGCCAGCAGCCAAGACCCGACTAGCGGGGGGACCGGCACAGATACGCAGTATTTT
cdr3_length: 13; d_call: -; clone_size: once; v_call: TRBV12-3/TRBV12-4; j_call: TRBJ2-5; cdr3_aa: CASSGDNQETQYF; cdr3_nt: TGTGCCAGCAGTGGGGACAACCAAGAGACCCAGTACTTC
cdr3_length: 16; d_call: TRBD2; clone_size: -; v_call: TRBV6-5; j_call: TRBJ2-1; cdr3_aa: CASSYFASGSYNEQFF; cdr3_nt: TGTGCCAGCAGTTACTTTGCTAGCGGCTCCTACAATGAGCAGTTCTTC
cdr3_length: 15; d_call: TRBD2; clone_size: -; v_call: TRBV5-6; j_call: TRBJ2-5; cdr3_aa: CASSFGAGGPETQYF; cdr3_nt: TGTGCCAGCAGCTTCGGGGCGGGGGGGCCCGAGACCCAGTACTTC
cdr3_length: 12; d_call: -; clone_size: -; v_call: TRBV21-1; j_call: TRBJ2-7; cdr3_aa: CASSYGGCEQYF; cdr3_nt: TGTGCCAGCAGCTATGGCGGGTGCGAGCAGTACTTC
cdr3_length: 14; d_call: TRBD1; clone_size: -; v_call: TRBV5-1; j_call: TRBJ1-2; cdr3_aa: CASSFRDRGYGYTF; cdr3_nt: TGCGCCAGCAGCTTTCGAGACAGGGGATATGGCTACACCTTC
cdr3_length: 12; d_call: -; clone_size: -; v_call: TRBV12-5; j_call: TRBJ2-5; cdr3_aa: CASGTGQETQYF; cdr3_nt: TGTGCTAGTGGAACAGGCCAAGAGACCCAGTACTTC
cdr3_length: 13; d_call: -; clone_size: -; v_call: TRBV19; j_call: TRBJ1-1; cdr3_aa: CASSRSQDTEAFF; cdr3_nt: TGTGCCAGTAGTAGATCCCAGGACACTGAAGCTTTCTTT
cdr3_length: 14; d_call: -; clone_size: -; v_call: TRBV29-1; j_call: TRBJ1-2; cdr3_aa: CSVDGEHGNYGYTF; cdr3_nt: TGCAGCGTTGATGGGGAGCACGGTAACTATGGCTACACCTTC
cdr3_length: 17; d_call: TRBD2; clone_size: -; v_call: TRBV7-9; j_call: TRBJ2-5; cdr3_aa: CASSRTSGPRRSETQYF; cdr3_nt: TGTGCCAGCAGCCGGACTAGCGGGCCTCGGCGTTCTGAGACCCAGTACTTC
cdr3_length: 18; d_call: -; clone_size: few; v_call: TRBV19; j_call: TRBJ2-2; cdr3_aa: CASSKMEVNRVYTGELFF; cdr3_nt: TGTGCCAGTAGTAAGATGGAGGTGAACAGGGTTTACACCGGGGAGCTGTTTTTT
cdr3_length: 15; d_call: -; clone_size: -; v_call: TRBV28; j_call: TRBJ1-5; cdr3_aa: CASSSRGAGNQPQHF; cdr3_nt: TGTGCCAGCAGTTCCAGGGGCGCAGGCAATCAGCCCCAGCATTTT
cdr3_length: 15; d_call: TRBD1; clone_size: -; v_call: TRBV3-1/TRBV3-2; j_call: TRBJ1-5; cdr3_aa: CASSLQTGVGQPQHF; cdr3_nt: TGTGCCAGCAGCCTACAAACAGGGGTAGGACAGCCCCAGCATTTT
cdr3_length: 15; d_call: -; clone_size: once; v_call: TRBV19; j_call: TRBJ1-4; cdr3_aa: CASSMVGAHNEKLFF; cdr3_nt: TGTGCCAGTAGTATGGTGGGGGCTCATAATGAAAAACTGTTTTTT
cdr3_length: 15; d_call: TRBD1; clone_size: -; v_call: TRBV4-1; j_call: TRBJ1-3; cdr3_aa: CASSRDRAGGNTIYF; cdr3_nt: TGCGCCAGCAGCCGGGACAGGGCGGGGGGAAACACCATATATTTT
cdr3_length: 14; d_call: TRBD1; clone_size: once; v_call: TRBV3-1/TRBV3-2; j_call: TRBJ1-5; cdr3_aa: CASSPTGGRQPQHF; cdr3_nt: TGTGCCAGCAGCCCGACAGGGGGGCGTCAGCCCCAGCATTTT
cdr3_length: 18; d_call: TRBD1; clone_size: -; v_call: TRBV7-6; j_call: TRBJ1-3; cdr3_aa: CASSLVAGQGARGNTIYF; cdr3_nt: TGTGCCAGCAGCTTAGTTGCGGGACAGGGGGCGCGAGGAAACACCATATATTTT
cdr3_length: 14; d_call: -; clone_size: -; v_call: TRBV13; j_call: TRBJ1-1; cdr3_aa: CASSSGVYGTEAFF; cdr3_nt: TGTGCCAGCAGCTCCGGGGTTTATGGCACTGAAGCTTTCTTT
cdr3_length: 13; d_call: -; clone_size: -; v_call: TRBV29-1; j_call: TRBJ1-2; cdr3_aa: CSVAVGGRYGYTF; cdr3_nt: TGCAGCGTTGCAGTGGGGGGGAGGTATGGCTACACCTTC
cdr3_length: 14; d_call: TRBD1; clone_size: -; v_call: TRBV28; j_call: TRBJ2-7; cdr3_aa: CASSPGQRIYEQYF; cdr3_nt: TGTGCCAGCAGCCCGGGACAGCGGATCTACGAGCAGTACTTC
cdr3_length: 14; d_call: -; clone_size: -; v_call: TRBV6-5; j_call: TRBJ1-2; cdr3_aa: CASSFTTESYGYTF; cdr3_nt: TGTGCCAGCAGTTTTACGACAGAAAGCTATGGCTACACCTTC
cdr3_length: 15; d_call: -; clone_size: -; v_call: TRBV6-5; j_call: TRBJ1-4; cdr3_aa: CASRLSRGLEVGLFF; cdr3_nt: TGTGCCAGCAGACTCTCTCGGGGACTTGAGGTTGGTCTGTTTTTT
cdr3_length: 15; d_call: TRBD1; clone_size: -; v_call: TRBV10-3; j_call: TRBJ2-3; cdr3_aa: CAISEGSGGGDTQYF; cdr3_nt: TGTGCCATCAGCGAGGGGTCAGGGGGCGGGGATACGCAGTATTTT
cdr3_length: 15; d_call: -; clone_size: -; v_call: TRBV23-1; j_call: TRBJ1-6; cdr3_aa: CASSQLGGRNSPLHF; cdr3_nt: TGCGCCAGCAGTCAATTGGGAGGCCGTAATTCACCCCTCCACTTT
cdr3_length: 16; d_call: TRBD2; clone_size: once; v_call: TRBV7-2; j_call: TRBJ2-5; cdr3_aa: CASSPGGAARQETQYF; cdr3_nt: TGTGCCAGCAGCCCCGGGGGGGCAGCTCGGCAAGAGACCCAGTACTTC
cdr3_length: 17; d_call: -; clone_size: -; v_call: TRBV6-6; j_call: TRBJ2-3; cdr3_aa: CASSPLNTFSGTDTQYF; cdr3_nt: TGTGCCAGCAGTCCACTTAATACTTTTTCTGGCACAGATACGCAGTATTTT
cdr3_length: 16; d_call: TRBD1; clone_size: once; v_call: TRBV3-1/TRBV3-2; j_call: TRBJ1-1; cdr3_aa: CASSPQGEVGNTEAFF; cdr3_nt: TGTGCCAGCAGCCCCCAGGGGGAGGTTGGGAACACTGAAGCTTTCTTT
cdr3_length: 22; d_call: TRBD1; clone_size: -; v_call: TRBV3-1/TRBV3-2; j_call: TRBJ1-1; cdr3_aa: CASSHPLSPGQGKGSMNTEAFF; cdr3_nt: TGTGCCAGCAGCCACCCCCTTTCTCCGGGACAGGGGAAAGGAAGCATGAACACTGAAGCTTTCTTT
cdr3_length: 17; d_call: -; clone_size: -; v_call: TRBV6-1; j_call: TRBJ1-6; cdr3_aa: CASSARAGTVYNSPLHF; cdr3_nt: TGTGCCAGCAGTGCCCGCGCCGGGACTGTCTATAATTCACCCCTCCACTTT
cdr3_length: 14; d_call: -; clone_size: -; v_call: TRBV18; j_call: TRBJ2-7; cdr3_aa: CASSPRDTTYEQYF; cdr3_nt: TGTGCCAGCTCACCACGGGACACTACCTACGAGCAGTACTTC
cdr3_length: 15; d_call: -; clone_size: -; v_call: TRBV3-1/TRBV3-2; j_call: TRBJ2-2; cdr3_aa: CASSQGREWVGELFF; cdr3_nt: TGTGCCAGCAGCCAAGGACGGGAGTGGGTCGGGGAGCTGTTTTTT
cdr3_length: 14; d_call: -; clone_size: -; v_call: TRBV27; j_call: TRBJ1-1; cdr3_aa: CASSRLWEDTEAFF; cdr3_nt: TGTGCCAGCAGCAGACTGTGGGAGGACACTGAAGCTTTCTTT
cdr3_length: 13; d_call: -; clone_size: -; v_call: TRBV19; j_call: TRBJ1-4; cdr3_aa: CASQTAGNEKLFF; cdr3_nt: TGTGCCAGTCAAACGGCCGGGAACGAAAAACTGTTTTTT
cdr3_length: 16; d_call: TRBD2; clone_size: many; v_call: TRBV5-1; j_call: TRBJ2-7; cdr3_aa: CASSLRTSGTTYEQYF; cdr3_nt: TGCGCCAGCAGCCTACGGACTAGCGGTACTACCTACGAGCAGTACTTC
cdr3_length: 17; d_call: TRBD1; clone_size: few; v_call: TRBV7-9; j_call: TRBJ1-3; cdr3_aa: CASSLGPGQGTGNTIYF; cdr3_nt: TGTGCCAGCAGCTTAGGACCCGGACAGGGCACTGGAAACACCATATATTTT
cdr3_length: 13; d_call: -; clone_size: -; v_call: TRBV15; j_call: TRBJ1-2; cdr3_aa: CATSSIRNYGYTF; cdr3_nt: TGTGCCACCAGCAGTATACGGAACTATGGCTACACCTTC
cdr3_length: 14; d_call: -; clone_size: -; v_call: TRBV3-1/TRBV3-2; j_call: TRBJ1-4; cdr3_aa: CASSQDPGSEKLFF; cdr3_nt: TGTGCCAGCAGCCAAGATCCGGGAAGTGAAAAACTGTTTTTT
cdr3_length: 15; d_call: TRBD1; clone_size: -; v_call: TRBV6-4; j_call: TRBJ2-7; cdr3_aa: CASRETDRPLSEQYF; cdr3_nt: TGTGCCAGCAGGGAAACGGACAGGCCTTTATCCGAGCAGTACTTC
cdr3_length: 15; d_call: -; clone_size: -; v_call: TRBV19; j_call: TRBJ1-2; cdr3_aa: CASSSPGSTNYGYTF; cdr3_nt: TGTGCCAGTAGTTCCCCGGGTAGTACTAACTATGGCTACACCTTC
cdr3_length: 13; d_call: -; clone_size: few; v_call: TRBV5-5; j_call: TRBJ1-1; cdr3_aa: CASSSTADTEAFF; cdr3_nt: TGTGCCAGCAGTTCGACAGCCGACACTGAAGCTTTCTTT